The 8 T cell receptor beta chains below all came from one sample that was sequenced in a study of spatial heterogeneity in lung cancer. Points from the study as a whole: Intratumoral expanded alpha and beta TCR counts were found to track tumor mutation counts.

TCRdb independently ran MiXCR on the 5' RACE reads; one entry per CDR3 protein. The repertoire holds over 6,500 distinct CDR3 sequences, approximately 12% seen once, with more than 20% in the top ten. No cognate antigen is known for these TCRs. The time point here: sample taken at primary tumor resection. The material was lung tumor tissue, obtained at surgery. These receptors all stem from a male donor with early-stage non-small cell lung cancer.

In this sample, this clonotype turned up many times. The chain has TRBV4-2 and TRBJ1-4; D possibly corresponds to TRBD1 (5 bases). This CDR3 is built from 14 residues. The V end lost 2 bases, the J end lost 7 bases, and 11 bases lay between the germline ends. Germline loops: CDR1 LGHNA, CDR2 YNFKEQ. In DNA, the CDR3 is TGTGCCAGCAGCCAACCTTCCCAGGGTGAAAAACTGTTTTTT. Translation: CASSQPSQGEKLFF.

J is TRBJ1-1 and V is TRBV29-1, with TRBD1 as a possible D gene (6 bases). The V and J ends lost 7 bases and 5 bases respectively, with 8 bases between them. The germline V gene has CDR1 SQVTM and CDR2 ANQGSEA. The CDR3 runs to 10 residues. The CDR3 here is CSGTGTEAFF. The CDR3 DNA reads TGCAGCGGCACAGGGACTGAAGCTTTCTTT.

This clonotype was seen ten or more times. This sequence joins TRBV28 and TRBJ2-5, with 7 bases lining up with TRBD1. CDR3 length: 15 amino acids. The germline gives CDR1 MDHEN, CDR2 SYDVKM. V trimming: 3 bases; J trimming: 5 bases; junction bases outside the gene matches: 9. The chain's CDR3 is CASSLFTGARETQYF. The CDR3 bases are TGTGCCAGCAGTTTGTTTACAGGGGCGCGGGAGACCCAGTACTTC.

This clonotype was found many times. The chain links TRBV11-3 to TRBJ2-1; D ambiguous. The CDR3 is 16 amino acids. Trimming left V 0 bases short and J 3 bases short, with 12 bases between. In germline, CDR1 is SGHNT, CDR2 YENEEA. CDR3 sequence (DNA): TGTGCCAGCAGCTTAGACTCCGGGCAGCTCTACAATGAGCAGTTCTTC. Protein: CASSLDSGQLYNEQFF.

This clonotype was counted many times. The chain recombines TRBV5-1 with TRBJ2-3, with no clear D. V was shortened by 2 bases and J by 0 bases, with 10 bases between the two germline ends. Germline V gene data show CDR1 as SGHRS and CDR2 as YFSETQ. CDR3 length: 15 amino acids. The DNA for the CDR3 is TGCGCCAGCAGCTTAGACGTTGCTAGCACAGATACGCAGTATTTT. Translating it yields CASSLDVASTDTQYF.

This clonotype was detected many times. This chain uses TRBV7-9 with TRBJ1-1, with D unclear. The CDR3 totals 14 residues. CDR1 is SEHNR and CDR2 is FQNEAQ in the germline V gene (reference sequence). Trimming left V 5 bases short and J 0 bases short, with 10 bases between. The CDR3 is CASSNRVLNTEAFF. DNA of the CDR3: TGTGCCAGCAGCAACCGGGTCCTGAACACTGAAGCTTTCTTT.

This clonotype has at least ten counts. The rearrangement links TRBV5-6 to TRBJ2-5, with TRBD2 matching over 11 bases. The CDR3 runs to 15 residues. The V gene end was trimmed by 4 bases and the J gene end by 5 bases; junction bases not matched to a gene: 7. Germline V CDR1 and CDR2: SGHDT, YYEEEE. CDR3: CASSDSGRAGETQYF. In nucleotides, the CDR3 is TGTGCCAGCAGCGATAGCGGGAGGGCCGGGGAGACCCAGTACTTC.

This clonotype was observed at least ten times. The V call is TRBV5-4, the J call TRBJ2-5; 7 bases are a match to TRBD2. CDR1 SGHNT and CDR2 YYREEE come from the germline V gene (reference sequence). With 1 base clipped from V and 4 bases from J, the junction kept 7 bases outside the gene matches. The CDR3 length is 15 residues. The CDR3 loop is CASSLIGRQRETQYF. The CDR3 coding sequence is TGTGCCAGCAGCTTGATCGGGAGGCAGAGAGAGACCCAGTACTTC.